This entry features one T cell receptor beta chain sequence. Its antigen is as yet unknown. This entry belongs to a study of response to subunit inactivated influenza vaccine. Study-wide points: Seasonal influenza vaccination, on each occasion, was suggested by the authors to recruit few new T cells.

Via MiXCR, TCRdb re-called the RT-PCR reads, giving one row per CDR3 protein. In the table there are fewer than 550,000 distinct CDR3 sequences, 25% of which are singletons. There are 16 residues in the CDR3. Trimming took 4 bases from V and 5 from J; bases not matched to a gene: 9. CDR1 is LGHNA, CDR2 YNFKEQ, per germline. This TCR came from a man aged 50-59 years who received an inactivated influenza vaccine. The sequencing used CD4+ T cells sorted from PBMCs, collected 5 days after vaccination. The chain uses TRBV4-2 and TRBJ2-7; the match to TRBD2 covers 12 bases. Written as DNA, the CDR3 is TGTGCCAGCAGCCCTCGCAGGACTAGCGGGGCCGACGAGCAGTACTTC. This translates into CASSPRRTSGADEQYF.